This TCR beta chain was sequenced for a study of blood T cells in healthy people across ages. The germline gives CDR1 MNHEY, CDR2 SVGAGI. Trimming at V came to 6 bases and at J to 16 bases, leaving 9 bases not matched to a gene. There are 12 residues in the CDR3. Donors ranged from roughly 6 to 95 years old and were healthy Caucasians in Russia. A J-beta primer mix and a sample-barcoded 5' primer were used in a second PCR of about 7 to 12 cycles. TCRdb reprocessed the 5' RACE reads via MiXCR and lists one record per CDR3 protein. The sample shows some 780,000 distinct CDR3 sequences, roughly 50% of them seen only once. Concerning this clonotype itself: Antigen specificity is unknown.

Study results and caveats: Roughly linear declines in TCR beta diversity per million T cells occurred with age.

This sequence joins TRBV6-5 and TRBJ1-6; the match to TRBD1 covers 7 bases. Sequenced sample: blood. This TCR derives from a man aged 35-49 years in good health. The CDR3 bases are TGTGCCAGCAGGACATCGGGACAGAAACTCCACTTT. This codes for CASRTSGQKLHF.